Sequencing of this T cell receptor beta chain was carried out in a study of cytomegalovirus exposure and HLA in healthy donors. Study findings and constraints: As was reported, the classifier diagnosed cytomegalovirus status with high specificity and sensitivity.

This clone was recorded once. Its antigen is still unknown. Clones were read by immunoSEQ multiplex PCR, and TCRdb kept only the in-frame ones, dropping some. Of some 99,000 clones in the sample, around nine tenths are singletons; the top ten hold more than 2%. This CDR3 is 16 amino acids long. Germline V gives CDR1 MGHDK, CDR2 SYGVNS. V was pared by 4 bases and J by 1 base, with 11 bases between. The sequence was collected from a woman under 30 in good health and CMV-seronegative. The gene calls are TRBV25-1 and TRBJ1-6; D gene unclear. Source material: PBMCs. CDR3 bases: TGTGCCAGCAGTGCGGGAGGCGGGTCCTATAATTCACCCCTCCACTTT. This codes for CASSAGGGSYNSPLHF.